This TCR beta chain was captured in a study of early T cells in non-severe SARS-CoV-2 infection. One entry per CDR3 protein results from TCRdb running MiXCR on the 5' RACE reads. The repertoire holds fewer than 85,000 distinct CDR3 sequences, with about 12% as singletons. With V trimmed by 3 bases and J by 4 bases, 3 bases remained unmatched. The germline V gene has CDR1 MGHRA and CDR2 YSYEKL. The CDR3 runs to 15 residues. The source of this sequence is an adult who was a healthcare worker with PCR-confirmed SARS-CoV-2 infection or an uninfected control (not recorded which). The chain couples TRBV4-1 to TRBJ2-3, with 11 bases fitting TRBD2. Sequenced: whole blood. CDR3 in DNA: TGCGCCAGCAGCCATAGCGGGGGGGCGGCAGATACGCAGTATTTT. Translation: CASSHSGGAADTQYF.